This T cell receptor (beta chain) was observed in a study of control samples from healthy donors and cancer patients (TCRdb year 2020). Preparation of the library involved the immunoSEQ multiplex PCR assay. What TCRdb holds here is the immuneACCESS table cut down to in-frame rearrangements. Part of the clones is not present; checked against another copy, under half of the missing clones reflect an unresolved V gene, and the others are unexplained. This sample lists around 86,000 clones; about 87% were detected once. Of the sample, 1.9% is held by the ten largest clones. The germline V gene (reference sequence) specifies LGHDT as CDR1 and YNNKEL as CDR2. The CDR3, from cysteine to phenylalanine, totals 18 residues. Left in the record is the CDR3 DNA by itself, 54 bases read in frame from the first base. Trimming accounts for 2 bases at V and 7 bases at J, while the number of junction bases matched to no gene is 14.

In regard to this clone: Its binding antigen is unknown. Base qualities were left out, and no much larger clone turns up one base away.

This TCR was sampled from an older woman with head and neck cancer. Sequences were obtained from PBMCs. This chain is built from TRBV3-1 (or the pseudogene TRBV3-2) and TRBJ1-6; the central 7 bases match TRBD1. The encoded CDR3 is CASSQRRPATGQNSPLHF. The nucleotide sequence is TGTGCCAGCAGCCAAAGACGGCCTGCGACAGGGCAAAATTCACCCCTCCACTTT.